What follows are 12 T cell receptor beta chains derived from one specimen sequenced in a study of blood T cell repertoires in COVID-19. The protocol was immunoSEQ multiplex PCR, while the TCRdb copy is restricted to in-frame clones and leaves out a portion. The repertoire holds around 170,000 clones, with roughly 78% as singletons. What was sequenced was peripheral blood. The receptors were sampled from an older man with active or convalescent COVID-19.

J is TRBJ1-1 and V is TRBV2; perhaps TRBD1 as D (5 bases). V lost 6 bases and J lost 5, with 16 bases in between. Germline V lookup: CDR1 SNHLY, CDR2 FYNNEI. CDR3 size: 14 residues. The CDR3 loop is CASRPMGGFTEAFF. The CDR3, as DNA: TGTGCCAGCAGACCCATGGGGGGGTTTACTGAAGCTTTCTTT.

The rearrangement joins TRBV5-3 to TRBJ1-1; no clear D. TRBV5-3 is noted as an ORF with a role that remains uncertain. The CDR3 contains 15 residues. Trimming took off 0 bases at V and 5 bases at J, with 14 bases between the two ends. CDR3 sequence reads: CARSLDFGIRTEAFF. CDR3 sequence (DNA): TGTGCCAGAAGCTTGGATTTCGGGATTAGGACTGAAGCTTTCTTT.

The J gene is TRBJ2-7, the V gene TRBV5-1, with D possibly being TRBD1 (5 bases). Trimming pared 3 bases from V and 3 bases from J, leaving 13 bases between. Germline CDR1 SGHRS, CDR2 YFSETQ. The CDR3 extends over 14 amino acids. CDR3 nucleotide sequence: TGCGCCAGCAGCTGGGGCAGCCCACGCTACGAGCAGTACTTC. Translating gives CASSWGSPRYEQYF.

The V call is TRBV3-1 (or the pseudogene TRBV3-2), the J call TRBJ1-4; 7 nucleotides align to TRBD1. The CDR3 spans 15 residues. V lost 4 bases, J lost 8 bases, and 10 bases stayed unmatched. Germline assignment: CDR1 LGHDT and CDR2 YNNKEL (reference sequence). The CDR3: CASSLTGAQKEKLFF. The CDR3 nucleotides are TGTGCCAGCAGCCTCACAGGGGCACAAAAAGAAAAACTGTTTTTT.

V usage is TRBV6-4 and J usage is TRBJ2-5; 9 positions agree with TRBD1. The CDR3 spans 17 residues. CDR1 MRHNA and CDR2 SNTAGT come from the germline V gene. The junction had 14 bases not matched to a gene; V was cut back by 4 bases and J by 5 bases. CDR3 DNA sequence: TGTGCCAGCAGTGGAGGTGGCGACAGGGGGATTTTGGAGACCCAGTACTTC. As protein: CASSGGGDRGILETQYF.

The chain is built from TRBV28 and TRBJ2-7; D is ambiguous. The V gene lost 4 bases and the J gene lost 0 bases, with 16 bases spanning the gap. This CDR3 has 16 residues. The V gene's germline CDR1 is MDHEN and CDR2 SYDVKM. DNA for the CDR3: TGTGCCAGCAGTTCCCCCGGTGTATCTAGCTCCTACGAGCAGTACTTC. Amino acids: CASSSPGVSSSYEQYF.

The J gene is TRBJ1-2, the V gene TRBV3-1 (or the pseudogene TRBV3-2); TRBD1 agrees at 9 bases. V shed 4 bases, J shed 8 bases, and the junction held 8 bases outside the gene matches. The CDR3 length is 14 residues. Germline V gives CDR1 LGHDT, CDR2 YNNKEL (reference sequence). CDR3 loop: CASSRDREEGGYTF. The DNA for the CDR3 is TGTGCCAGCAGCCGGGACAGGGAAGAAGGCGGCTACACCTTC.

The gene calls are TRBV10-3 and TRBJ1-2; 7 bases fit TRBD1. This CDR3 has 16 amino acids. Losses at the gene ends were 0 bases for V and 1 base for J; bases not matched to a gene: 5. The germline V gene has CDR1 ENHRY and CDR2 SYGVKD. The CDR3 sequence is CAISESRQGSNYGYTF. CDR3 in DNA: TGTGCCATCAGTGAGTCCCGACAGGGTAGTAACTATGGCTACACCTTC.

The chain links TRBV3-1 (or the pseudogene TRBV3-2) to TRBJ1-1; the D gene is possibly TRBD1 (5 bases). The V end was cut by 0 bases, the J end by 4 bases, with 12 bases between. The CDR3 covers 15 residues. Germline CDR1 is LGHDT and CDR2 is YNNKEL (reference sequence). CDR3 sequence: CASSQDQGPATEAFF. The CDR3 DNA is TGTGCCAGCAGCCAAGATCAGGGCCCGGCCACTGAAGCTTTCTTT.

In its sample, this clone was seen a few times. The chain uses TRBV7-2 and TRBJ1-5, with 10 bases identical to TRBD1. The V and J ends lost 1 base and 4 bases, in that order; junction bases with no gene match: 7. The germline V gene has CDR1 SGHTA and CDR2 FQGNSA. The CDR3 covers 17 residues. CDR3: CASSLVSGTGVNQPQHF. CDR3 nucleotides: TGTGCCAGCAGCTTAGTTTCCGGGACAGGGGTGAATCAGCCCCAGCATTTT.

Written as DNA, the CDR3 is TGTGCCAGCAGCCACCCCCACCCCTATCGGACAGCAAGCTCCTACGAGCAGTACTTC. Its translation is CASSHPHPYRTASSYEQYF. The V gene is TRBV11-2, the J gene TRBJ2-7, with D perhaps matching TRBD1 (6 bases). The CDR3 is 19 residues long. Germline V CDR1 and CDR2: SGHAT, FQNNGV. V was cut by 5 bases and J by 0 bases, with 26 bases left in between. Complete variable domain (other parts from reference TRBV11-2 and TRBJ2-7): EAGVAQSPRYKIIEKRQSVAFWCNPISGHATLYWYQQILGQGPKLLIQFQNNGVVDDSQLPKDRFSAERLKGVDSTLKIQPAKLEDSAVYLCASSHPHPYRTASSYEQYFGPGTRLTVT.

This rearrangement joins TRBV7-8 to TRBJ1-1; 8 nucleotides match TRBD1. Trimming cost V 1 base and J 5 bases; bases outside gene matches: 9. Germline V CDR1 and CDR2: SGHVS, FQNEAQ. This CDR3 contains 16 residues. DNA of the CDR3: TGTGCCAGCAGCTTAGGAATAGGACAGGGAAAAACTGAAGCTTTCTTT. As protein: CASSLGIGQGKTEAFF.